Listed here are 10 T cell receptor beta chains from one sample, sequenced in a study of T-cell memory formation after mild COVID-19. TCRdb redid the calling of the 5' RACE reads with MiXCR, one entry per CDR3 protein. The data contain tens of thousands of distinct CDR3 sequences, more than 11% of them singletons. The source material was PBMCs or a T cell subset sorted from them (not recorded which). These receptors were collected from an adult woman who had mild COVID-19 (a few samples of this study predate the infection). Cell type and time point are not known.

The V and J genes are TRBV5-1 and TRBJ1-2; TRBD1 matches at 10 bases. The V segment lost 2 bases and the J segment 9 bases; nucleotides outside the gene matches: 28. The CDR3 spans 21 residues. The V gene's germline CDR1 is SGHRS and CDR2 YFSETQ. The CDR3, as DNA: TGCGCCAGCAGCTTTCTTCCACCAAGACCCGGGACAGGGGATCCACGGCGGAGCTACACCTTC. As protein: CASSFLPPRPGTGDPRRSYTF.

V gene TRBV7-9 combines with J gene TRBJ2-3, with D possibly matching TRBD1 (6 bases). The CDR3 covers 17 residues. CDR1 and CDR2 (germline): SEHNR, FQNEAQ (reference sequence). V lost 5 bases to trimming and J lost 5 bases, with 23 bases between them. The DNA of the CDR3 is TGTGCCAGCAGCCCGCCGACTCAGGGGTGGAACGGAGATACGCAGTATTTT. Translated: CASSPPTQGWNGDTQYF.

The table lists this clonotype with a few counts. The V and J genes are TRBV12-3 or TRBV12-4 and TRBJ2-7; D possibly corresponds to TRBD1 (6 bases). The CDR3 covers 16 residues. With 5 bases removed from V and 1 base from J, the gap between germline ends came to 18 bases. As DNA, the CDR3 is TGTGCCAGCAGTCACCTGCCTGGGGGCAGATCCTACGAGCAGTACTTC. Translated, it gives CASSHLPGGRSYEQYF.

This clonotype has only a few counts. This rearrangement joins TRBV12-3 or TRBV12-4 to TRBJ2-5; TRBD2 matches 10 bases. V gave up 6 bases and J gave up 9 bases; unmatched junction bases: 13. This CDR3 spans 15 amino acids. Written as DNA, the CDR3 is TGTGCCAGCAGCCCCTGGGCGGGCAGCGGGGGGGCCCAGTACTTC. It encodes CASSPWAGSGGAQYF.

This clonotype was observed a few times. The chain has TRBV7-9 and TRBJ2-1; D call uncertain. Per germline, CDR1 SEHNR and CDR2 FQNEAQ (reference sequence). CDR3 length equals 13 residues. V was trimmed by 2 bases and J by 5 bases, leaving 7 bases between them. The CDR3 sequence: CASSLLGHNEQFF. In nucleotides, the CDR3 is TGTGCCAGCAGCTTATTAGGGCACAATGAGCAGTTCTTC. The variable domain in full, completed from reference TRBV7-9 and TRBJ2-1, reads DTGVSQNPRHKITKRGQNVTFRCDPISEHNRLYWYRQTLGQGPEFLTYFQNEAQLEKSRLLSDRFSAERPKGSFSTLEIQRTEQGDSAMYLCASSLLGHNEQFFGPGTRLTVL.

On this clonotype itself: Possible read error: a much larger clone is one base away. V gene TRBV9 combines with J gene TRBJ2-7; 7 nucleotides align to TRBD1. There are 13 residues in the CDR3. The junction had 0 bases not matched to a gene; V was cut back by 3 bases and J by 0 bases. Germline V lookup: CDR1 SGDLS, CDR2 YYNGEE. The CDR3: CASSGDSSYEQYF. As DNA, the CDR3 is TGTGCCAGCAGCGGGGACAGCTCCTACGAGCAGTACTTC.

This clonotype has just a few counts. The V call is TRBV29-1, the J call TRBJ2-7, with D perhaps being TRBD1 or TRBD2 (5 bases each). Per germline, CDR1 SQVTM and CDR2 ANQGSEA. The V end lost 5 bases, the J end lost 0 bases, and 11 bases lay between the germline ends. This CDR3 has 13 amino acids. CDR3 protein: CSVYGGSSYEQYF. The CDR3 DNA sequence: TGCAGCGTTTATGGGGGAAGCTCCTACGAGCAGTACTTC.

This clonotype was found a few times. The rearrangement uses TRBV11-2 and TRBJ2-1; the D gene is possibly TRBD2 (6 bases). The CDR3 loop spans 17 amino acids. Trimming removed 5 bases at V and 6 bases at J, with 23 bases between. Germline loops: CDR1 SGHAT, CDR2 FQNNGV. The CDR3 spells CASSLYGRGVSVNEQFF. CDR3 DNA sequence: TGTGCCAGCAGCCTCTATGGGCGGGGCGTCAGCGTCAATGAGCAGTTCTTC.

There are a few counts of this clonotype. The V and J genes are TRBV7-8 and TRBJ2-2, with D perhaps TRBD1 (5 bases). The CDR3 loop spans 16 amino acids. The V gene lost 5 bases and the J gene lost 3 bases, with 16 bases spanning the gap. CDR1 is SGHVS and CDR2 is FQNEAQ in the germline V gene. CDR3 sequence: CASSARVGAYTGELFF. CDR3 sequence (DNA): TGTGCCAGCAGCGCCCGTGTTGGGGCATACACCGGGGAGCTGTTTTTT.

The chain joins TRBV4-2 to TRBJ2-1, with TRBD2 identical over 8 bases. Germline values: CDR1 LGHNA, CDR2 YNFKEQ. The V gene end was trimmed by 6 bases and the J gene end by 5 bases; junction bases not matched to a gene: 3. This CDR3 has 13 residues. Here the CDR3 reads CASRRTSNNEQFF. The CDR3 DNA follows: TGTGCCAGCAGGCGGACTAGCAACAATGAGCAGTTCTTC.